Listed here are 32 T cell receptor beta chains from one sample, sequenced in a study of radiation and T cells in renal cell carcinoma. Data came from immunoSEQ multiplex PCR; TCRdb stores just in-frame clones and leaves some out. This repertoire shows fewer than 150,000 clones, 70% to 90% found once; its top ten account for about 5.6%. As for time point: blood 2 weeks post-SBRT. As for treatment: 15 Gy SBRT to primary tumor, nephrectomy 4 weeks later. Sequencing used blood, obtained from a patient whose treatment included radiotherapy and nephrectomy. Source of these receptors: a woman in her seventies with renal cell carcinoma.

Comment on this clone: The identical CDR3 is also encoded by other nucleotide sequences in the sample. This chain's CDR3 is CASSSGGETQYF. In DNA form, the CDR3 reads TGTGCCAGTAGTTCCGGGGGAGAGACCCAGTACTTC. V and J are TRBV19 and TRBJ2-5; D perhaps matches TRBD2 (6 bases). In germline, CDR1 is LNHDA, CDR2 SQIVND (reference sequence). Trimming removed 5 bases from V and 4 bases from J, with 8 bases in between. This CDR3 is built from 12 residues.

This clone was counted a single time. The chain links TRBV6-1 to TRBJ2-1; 12 nucleotides align to TRBD2. The CDR3 consists of 15 residues. After removal of 5 bases from V and 8 bases from J, the junction contained 7 bases not matched to a gene. CDR1 and CDR2 (germline): MNHNS, SASEGT. The CDR3 protein is CASSTLAGGPDEQFF. CDR3 DNA sequence: TGTGCCAGCAGTACACTAGCGGGGGGCCCCGATGAGCAGTTCTTC.

The J gene is TRBJ1-5, the V gene TRBV28; no clear D gene. The V and J ends lost 3 bases and 5 bases respectively, with 8 bases between them. This CDR3 region has 13 residues. CDR1 MDHEN and CDR2 SYDVKM come from the germline V gene. In nucleotides, the CDR3 is TGTGCCAGCAGTTTTGGGTCGTATCAGCCCCAGCATTTT. As protein: CASSFGSYQPQHF. Complete variable domain (other parts from reference TRBV28 and TRBJ1-5): DVKVTQSSRYLVKRTGEKVFLECVQDMDHENMFWYRQDPGLGLRLIYFSYDVKMKEKGDIPEGYSVSREKKERFSLILESASTNQTSMYLCASSFGSYQPQHFGDGTRLSIL.

The chain has TRBV5-1 and TRBJ1-2; D gene unclear. Per the germline V gene, CDR1 is SGHRS and CDR2 is YFSETQ. The CDR3 contains 13 residues. The V end lost 0 bases, the J end lost 4 bases, and 7 bases lay between the germline ends. This CDR3 is CASSLDGSYGYTF. The DNA for the CDR3 is TGCGCCAGCAGCTTGGACGGCTCCTATGGCTACACCTTC.

The chain couples TRBV5-8 to TRBJ2-1; D uncertain. CDR3 length: 17 amino acids. V lost 0 bases, J lost 2 bases, and 15 bases lay in between. CDR1 is SGHTS, CDR2 YDEGEE, per germline. CDR3 protein: CASSLGFSGSPYNEQFF. The CDR3 nucleotides are TGTGCCAGCAGCTTGGGTTTTTCCGGGTCCCCCTACAATGAGCAGTTCTTC.

The count of this clone is one. The chain has TRBV5-6 and TRBJ2-7; 11 nucleotides align to TRBD2. This CDR3 spans 16 amino acids. V dropped 3 bases and J dropped 0; count of bases not matched to a gene: 5. Germline-derived CDR1 and CDR2 are SGHDT and YYEEEE. CDR3 sequence reads: CASSSTSGAFSYEQYF. DNA of the CDR3: TGTGCCAGCAGCTCGACTAGCGGGGCGTTCTCCTACGAGCAGTACTTC.

The V call is TRBV6-4, the J call TRBJ1-4; possible D gene TRBD1, 5 bases. The germline V and J ends were trimmed by 3 bases and 11 bases, with 19 bases remaining between them. The CDR3 is 15 amino acids. From germline, CDR1 is MRHNA and CDR2 SNTAGT. CDR3 protein: CASSESSRADPKLFF. CDR3 DNA: TGTGCCAGCAGTGAATCCTCCAGGGCTGATCCGAAACTGTTTTTT.

The chain's CDR3 is CASSLTEDSPLHF. The DNA for the CDR3 is TGTGCCAGCAGCTTAACGGAGGATTCACCCCTCCACTTT. The chain employs TRBV7-8 and TRBJ1-6; D is unclear. Germline assignment: CDR1 SGHVS and CDR2 FQNEAQ. Trimming stripped 2 bases from V and 8 bases from J, with 7 bases between. This CDR3 is 13 amino acids long.

The rearrangement links TRBV6-1 to TRBJ1-2; D remains unclear. The germline CDR1 and CDR2 sequences are MNHNS and SASEGT. Trimming left V 4 bases short and J 2 bases short, with 5 bases between. The CDR3 consists of 12 residues. The CDR3 nucleotides read TGTGCCAGCAGTGCGGCCAACTATGGCTACACCTTC. This encodes CASSAANYGYTF.

This chain uses TRBV19 with TRBJ1-3, with unresolved D. CDR1 LNHDA and CDR2 SQIVND come from the germline V gene (reference sequence). The CDR3 extends over 17 amino acids. V dropped 4 bases and J dropped 0 bases, with 16 bases sitting between them. CDR3 in amino acids: CASSNFKDIRSGNTIYF. The DNA for the CDR3 is TGTGCCAGTAGTAATTTTAAGGATATTCGCTCTGGAAACACCATATATTTT.

This sequence joins TRBV9 and TRBJ2-3; 7 nucleotides match TRBD1. CDR3 length: 15 residues. Trimming at V came to 0 bases and at J to 2 bases, leaving 3 bases not matched to a gene. Germline lookup yields CDR1 SGDLS and CDR2 YYNGEE. CDR3 residues: CASSVEGQVTDTQYF. In DNA form, the CDR3 reads TGTGCCAGCAGCGTAGAAGGACAGGTCACAGATACGCAGTATTTT.

The genes are TRBV9 and TRBJ2-1; 13 nucleotides agree with TRBD2. The germline CDR1 and CDR2 sequences are SGDLS and YYNGEE. This CDR3 spans 14 amino acids. V was pared by 5 bases and J by 8 bases, with 4 bases of the junction left unmatched. As DNA, the CDR3 is TGTGCCAGCAGTCTAGGACTAGCGGGGGATGAGCAGTTCTTC. Its protein is CASSLGLAGDEQFF.

This chain links TRBV5-1 with TRBJ1-1; D is unresolved. The CDR3 sequence is 15 residues long. CDR1 and CDR2 from the germline V gene are SGHRS and YFSETQ. Trimming cost V 1 base and J 0 bases, with 10 bases left between them. The CDR3 coding sequence is TGCGCCAGCAGCTTGCGGGTGGGGATGAACACTGAAGCTTTCTTT. This encodes CASSLRVGMNTEAFF.

The V and J genes are TRBV10-3 and TRBJ2-7, with 9 bases identical to TRBD1. J lost 3 bases, V lost 10 bases, and 10 bases had no gene match. The V gene's germline CDR1 is ENHRY and CDR2 SYGVKD. The CDR3 is made up of 14 amino acids. The CDR3 DNA reads as TGTGCCACCCGTCGGCCGGGACAGGGCTACGAGCAGTACTTC. This codes for CATRRPGQGYEQYF.

The chain links TRBV6-1 to TRBJ1-1, with D possibly TRBD1 on 5 matching bases. The CDR3 totals 14 residues. Germline CDR1 is MNHNS and CDR2 is SASEGT. V lost 2 bases, J lost 4 bases, and 11 bases lay in between. The CDR3 nucleotides are TGTGCCAGCAGTGAAAAACAGGCGGGCACTGAAGCTTTCTTT. This sequence encodes CASSEKQAGTEAFF.

This clone appeared many times. The rearrangement uses TRBV4-3 and TRBJ2-3; 15 nucleotides match TRBD2. V shed 1 base and J 7 bases; nucleotides not matched to a gene: 9. There are 18 residues in the CDR3. In germline, CDR1 is LGHNA, CDR2 YSLEER. CDR3 sequence (DNA): TGCGCCAGCAGCCAAGGGACTAGCGGGGGGGCGCCCCTATATACGCAGTATTTT. Translated: CASSQGTSGGAPLYTQYF.

The chain combines TRBV30 with TRBJ2-1; 8 nucleotides align to TRBD2. In germline, CDR1 is GTSNPN, CDR2 SVGIG (reference sequence). This CDR3 spans 15 amino acids. After removal of 0 bases from V and 3 bases from J, the junction contained 4 bases not matched to a gene. CDR3 residues: CAWSVFSGVYNEQFF. CDR3 DNA sequence: TGTGCCTGGAGTGTTTTTAGCGGGGTCTACAATGAGCAGTTCTTC.

This clone was counted between two and nine times. The chain employs TRBV7-2 and TRBJ2-5, with D maybe TRBD1 (6 bases). V was pared by 1 base and J by 1 base, with 13 bases between. The CDR3 has 16 residues. The germline V gene encodes CDR1 SGHTA and CDR2 FQGNSA. The CDR3, as DNA: TGTGCCAGCAGCTTAGGAGGTTGGGACATCCAAGAGACCCAGTACTTC. This gives the protein CASSLGGWDIQETQYF. Full variable domain (outside the CDR3, taken from reference TRBV7-2 and TRBJ2-5): GAGVSQSPSNKVTEKGKDVELRCDPISGHTALYWYRQSLGQGLEFLIYFQGNSAPDKSGLPSDRFSAERTGGSVSTLTIQRTQQEDSAVYLCASSLGGWDIQETQYFGPGTRLLVL.

The chain couples TRBV28 to TRBJ2-7; 7 nucleotides line up with TRBD1. The CDR3 sequence is 14 residues long. V gave up 4 bases and J gave up 2 bases; unmatched junction bases: 5. In germline, CDR1 is MDHEN, CDR2 SYDVKM. The CDR3 DNA is TGTGCCAGCAGTTCCATTGACAGGGCCTACGAGCAGTACTTC. The encoded protein is CASSSIDRAYEQYF.

The gene calls are TRBV25-1 and TRBJ1-4; D may be TRBD1 (6 bases). Trimming cost V 3 bases and J 8 bases, with 13 bases left between them. This CDR3 has 14 amino acids. Germline-derived CDR1 and CDR2 are MGHDK and SYGVNS. The CDR3 DNA is TGTGCCAGCAGTGACCCGGCAGGGGACGAAAAACTGTTTTTT. This codes for CASSDPAGDEKLFF.

The CDR3 bases are TGTGCCAGCAGTTTAGGGACAGGGTTACCCTACGAGCAGTACTTC. Its translation: CASSLGTGLPYEQYF. The rearrangement links TRBV27 to TRBJ2-7; TRBD1 agrees at 9 bases. The CDR3 loop spans 15 amino acids. V lost 2 bases, J lost 2 bases, and 4 bases stayed unmatched. The germline gives CDR1 MNHEY, CDR2 SMNVEV (reference sequence).

The V call is TRBV6-1, the J call TRBJ1-6; TRBD1 might be the D (5 bases). The CDR3 is made up of 15 amino acids. V lost 0 bases to trimming and J lost 3 bases, with 6 bases between them. Germline V CDR1 and CDR2: MNHNS, SASEGT. The CDR3, as DNA: TGTGCCAGCAGTGAAGCGCAGGGCTATAATTCACCCCTCCACTTT. This sequence encodes CASSEAQGYNSPLHF.

This chain uses TRBV7-2 with TRBJ2-1; D tentatively fits TRBD1 or TRBD2 (6 bases each). Trimming took off 6 bases at V and 6 bases at J, with 24 bases between the two ends. Looked up from germline, CDR1 is SGHTA and CDR2 is FQGNSA. The CDR3 is made up of 17 amino acids. The CDR3 protein is CASSITGASVLSNEQFF. For the CDR3, the DNA is TGTGCCAGCAGTATTACGGGGGCTAGCGTTTTATCCAATGAGCAGTTCTTC.

This CDR3 is CASSFQADEKLFF. Written as DNA, the CDR3 is TGTGCCAGCAGCTTCCAGGCCGATGAAAAACTGTTTTTT. This chain links TRBV7-9 with TRBJ1-4; the D is unclear. The length of the CDR3 is 13 residues. CDR1 is SEHNR, CDR2 FQNEAQ, per germline (reference sequence). V was cut by 3 bases and J by 6 bases, with 8 bases left in between.

A note on this clone: Other DNA sequences in this specimen translate into the identical CDR3. The CDR3 DNA is TGTGCCAGCAGCTTAGGCCCTGAGACCCAGTACTTC. Its protein is CASSLGPETQYF. V is TRBV7-2 and J is TRBJ2-5; unclear D gene. Per the germline V gene, CDR1 is SGHTA and CDR2 is FQGNSA. The CDR3 is made up of 12 amino acids. Trimming shortened V by 1 base and J by 5 bases, and 5 bases separated the two germline ends.

The chain links TRBV15 to TRBJ1-1; D is possibly TRBD1 (5 bases). Germline V gene sequence: CDR1 LNHNV, CDR2 YYDKDF (reference sequence). The CDR3 runs 14 residues. Trimming removed 4 bases at V and 4 bases at J, with 13 bases between. In DNA form, the CDR3 reads TGTGCCACCAGCATAAAGGCCGGGGGCACTGAAGCTTTCTTT. It encodes CATSIKAGGTEAFF. Full variable domain (missing parts from reference TRBV15 and TRBJ1-1): DAMVIQNPRYQVTQFGKPVTLSCSQTLNHNVMYWYQQKSSQAPKLLFHYYDKDFNNEADTPDNFQSRRPNTSFCFLDIRSPGLGDTAMYLCATSIKAGGTEAFFGQGTRLTVV.

The genes are TRBV6-6 and TRBJ1-6; 9 bases align to TRBD1. V shed 5 bases, J shed 7 bases, and the junction held 6 bases outside the gene matches. The CDR3 has 15 residues. From germline, CDR1 is MNHNY and CDR2 SVGAGI (reference sequence). The CDR3 DNA reads TGTGCCAGCAGTATACAGGGGGCTCGGAATTCACCCCTCCACTTT. Its translation: CASSIQGARNSPLHF.

V usage is TRBV30 and J usage is TRBJ2-3; D unclear. Trimming pared 2 bases from V and 0 bases from J, leaving 9 bases between. Germline CDR1 GTSNPN, CDR2 SVGIG (reference sequence). The CDR3 has 14 amino acids. The CDR3 DNA reads TGTGCCTGGAGTAAGGCGTTAAGCACAGATACGCAGTATTTT. Encoded protein: CAWSKALSTDTQYF.

DNA for the CDR3: TGTGCCAGCAGGGCCCGGGACAGGGTTAATGAAAAACTGTTTTTT. The encoded protein is CASRARDRVNEKLFF. This chain connects TRBV4-2 to TRBJ1-4, with TRBD1 matching over 9 bases. V trimming: 6 bases; J trimming: 4 bases; junction bases outside the gene matches: 6. The CDR3 consists of 15 residues. Germline CDR1 is LGHNA and CDR2 is YNFKEQ.

The chain links TRBV5-1 to TRBJ1-2, with D unresolved. CDR1 and CDR2 (germline): SGHRS, YFSETQ. The CDR3 loop spans 14 amino acids. V was shortened by 5 bases and J by 4 bases, with 15 bases between the two germline ends. The CDR3 sequence is CASRPSDKVYGYTF. For the CDR3, the DNA is TGCGCCAGCAGACCATCCGACAAGGTCTATGGCTACACCTTC. Using reference TRBV5-1 and TRBJ1-2 for the parts outside the CDR3, the full variable domain is KAGVTQTPRYLIKTRGQQVTLSCSPISGHRSVSWYQQTPGQGLQFLFEYFSETQRNKGNFPGRFSGRQFSNSRSEMNVSTLELGDSALYLCASRPSDKVYGYTFGSGTRLTVV.

This chain connects TRBV30 to TRBJ1-3; 7 bases fit TRBD1. Germline CDR1 is GTSNPN and CDR2 is SVGIG (reference sequence). The CDR3 is 14 amino acids. V shed 0 bases, J shed 8 bases, and the junction held 7 bases outside the gene matches. The CDR3 loop is CAWSVRQGGDTIYF. CDR3 DNA: TGTGCCTGGAGTGTACGACAGGGTGGTGACACCATATATTTT.

This clone appeared a few times. This sequence joins TRBV30 and TRBJ1-4; no reliable D call. Germline CDR1 reads GTSNPN; CDR2 reads SVGIG (reference sequence). CDR3 length: 14 residues. V dropped 7 bases and J dropped 5 bases, with 17 bases sitting between them. This CDR3 reads CASGGRAENEKLFF. In nucleotides, the CDR3 is TGTGCCTCCGGAGGTCGGGCCGAGAATGAAAAACTGTTTTTT.